The 2 T cell receptor beta chains in this list originate from one sample, sequenced in a study of blood T cells in healthy people across ages. Primers used in a second PCR of roughly 7 to 12 cycles were a sample-barcoded 5' primer and a J-beta primer mix. MiXCR was run by TCRdb on the 5' RACE reads, yielding one entry per CDR3 protein. Here the sample spans 1.4 million or so distinct CDR3 sequences, approximately 43% being singletons. Sample: blood. These receptors all stem from a woman between 18 and 30 years old in good health.

This clonotype was detected only a few times. The rearrangement joins TRBV20-1 to TRBJ2-2; tentatively, D is TRBD2 (5 bases). There are 14 residues in the CDR3. V was cut by 1 base and J by 6 bases, with 12 bases left in between. Germline V gives CDR1 DFQATT, CDR2 SNEGSKA (reference sequence). The CDR3 DNA follows: TGCAGTGCTAGAGCCCAAGAGCGGCCCGGGGAGCTGTTTTTT. It codes for CSARAQERPGELFF.

This rearrangement joins TRBV7-2 to TRBJ2-1; no clear D. The length of the CDR3 is 15 residues. Trimming stripped 5 bases from V and 3 bases from J, with 14 bases between. From germline, CDR1 is SGHTA and CDR2 FQGNSA. Here the CDR3 reads CASSRTHYDYNEQFF. CDR3 DNA sequence: TGTGCCAGCAGCAGGACCCACTACGACTACAATGAGCAGTTCTTC.